This T cell receptor beta chain emerged from a study of T cells in Graves' hyperthyroidism and ophthalmopathy. As for the study in general: Once the initial diagnosis was made, peripheral blood was obtained before any treatment.

Stable disease denoted Graves' hyperthyroidism without ophthalmopathy progression within 18 months. Patients showing uncontrolled infection, other autoimmune disease, pregnancy or lactation were ineligible. Orbital computed tomography, thyroid ultrasound, serum thyroxine and TRAb, and clinical symptoms together informed the diagnoses. Germline lookup yields CDR1 MDHEN and CDR2 SYDVKM. Unmatched junction bases numbered 13, after V lost 7 bases and J lost 5 bases. The CDR3 has 17 amino acids. This clonotype was picked up many times. TCR beta CDR3 regions were amplified from RNA transcripts. HTBI primers drove first-round RT-PCR of the TCR CDR3. MiXCR, applied by TCRdb to the multiplex PCR reads, yields one record per CDR3 protein. The table shows about 560,000 distinct CDR3 sequences, with 16% occurring only once.

This sequence joins TRBV28 and TRBJ2-5; the match to TRBD2 covers 13 bases. The sequencing sample was made of blood. The clonotype comes from a woman between 18 and 29 years old with Graves' hyperthyroidism. As DNA, the CDR3 is TGTGCCAGCACCCCGAGGAGGACTAGCGGGAGATACGAGACCCAGTACTTC. This encodes CASTPRRTSGRYETQYF.